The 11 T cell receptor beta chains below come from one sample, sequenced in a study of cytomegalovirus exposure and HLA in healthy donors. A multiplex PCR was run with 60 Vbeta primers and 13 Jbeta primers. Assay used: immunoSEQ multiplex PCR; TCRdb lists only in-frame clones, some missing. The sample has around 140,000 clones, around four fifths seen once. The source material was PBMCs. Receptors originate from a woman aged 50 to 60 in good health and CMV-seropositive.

The CDR3 reads CASSLGEVGNTEAFF. CDR3 coding DNA: TGTGCCAGCAGTTTGGGGGAGGTTGGGAACACTGAAGCTTTCTTT. This chain uses TRBV27 with TRBJ1-1; D is possibly TRBD1 (5 bases). Germline-derived CDR1 and CDR2 are MNHEY and SMNVEV (reference sequence). V dropped 3 bases and J dropped 1 base, with 12 bases sitting between them. CDR3 length: 15 amino acids.

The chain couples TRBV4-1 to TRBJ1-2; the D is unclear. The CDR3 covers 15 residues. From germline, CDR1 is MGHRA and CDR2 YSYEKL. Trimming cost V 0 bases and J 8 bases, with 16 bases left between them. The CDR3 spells CASSQDNRLGSGYTF. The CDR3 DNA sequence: TGCGCCAGCAGCCAAGATAATCGATTAGGGAGCGGCTACACCTTC.

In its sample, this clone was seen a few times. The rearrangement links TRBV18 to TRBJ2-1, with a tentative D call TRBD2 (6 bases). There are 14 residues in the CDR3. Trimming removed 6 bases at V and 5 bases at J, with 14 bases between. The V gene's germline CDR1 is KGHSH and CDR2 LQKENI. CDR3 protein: CASSPGLGDNEQFF. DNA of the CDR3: TGTGCCAGCTCGCCGGGACTGGGAGACAATGAGCAGTTCTTC. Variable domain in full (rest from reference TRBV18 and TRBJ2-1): NAGVMQNPRHLVRRRGQEARLRCSPMKGHSHVYWYRQLPEEGLKFMVYLQKENIIDESGMPKERFSAEFPKEGPSILRIQQVVRGDSAAYFCASSPGLGDNEQFFGPGTRLTVL.

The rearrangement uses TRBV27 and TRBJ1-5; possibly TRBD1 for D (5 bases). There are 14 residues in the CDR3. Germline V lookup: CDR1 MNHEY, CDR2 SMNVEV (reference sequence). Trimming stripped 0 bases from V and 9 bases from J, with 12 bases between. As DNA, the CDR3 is TGTGCCAGCAGTTTATCCTGGGCTCAGGGGCCCCAGCATTTT. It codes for CASSLSWAQGPQHF.

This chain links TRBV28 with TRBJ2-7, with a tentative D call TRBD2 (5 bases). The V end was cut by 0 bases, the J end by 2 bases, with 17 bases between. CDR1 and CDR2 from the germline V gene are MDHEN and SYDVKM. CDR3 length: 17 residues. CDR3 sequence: CASSLWASGHFTYEQYF. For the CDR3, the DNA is TGTGCCAGCAGTTTATGGGCCAGCGGCCACTTTACCTACGAGCAGTACTTC.

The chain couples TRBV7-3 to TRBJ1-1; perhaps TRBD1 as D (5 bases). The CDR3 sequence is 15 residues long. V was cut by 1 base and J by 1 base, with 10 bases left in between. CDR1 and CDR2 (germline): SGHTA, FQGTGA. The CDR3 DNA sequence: TGTGCCAGCAGCTTAAAAGGTGGGGCGAACACTGAAGCTTTCTTT. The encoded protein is CASSLKGGANTEAFF. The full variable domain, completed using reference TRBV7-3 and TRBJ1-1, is GAGVSQTPSNKVTEKGKYVELRCDPISGHTALYWYRQSLGQGPEFLIYFQGTGAADDSGLPNDRFFAVRPEGSVSTLKIQRTERGDSAVYLCASSLKGGANTEAFFGQGTRLTVV.

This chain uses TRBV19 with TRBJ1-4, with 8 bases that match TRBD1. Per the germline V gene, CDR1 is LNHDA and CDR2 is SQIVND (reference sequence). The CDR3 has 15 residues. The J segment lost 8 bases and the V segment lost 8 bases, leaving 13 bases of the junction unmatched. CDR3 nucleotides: TGTGCCAGTCGACCGCGCGGGACAGGAGAGGAAAAACTGTTTTTT. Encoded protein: CASRPRGTGEEKLFF.

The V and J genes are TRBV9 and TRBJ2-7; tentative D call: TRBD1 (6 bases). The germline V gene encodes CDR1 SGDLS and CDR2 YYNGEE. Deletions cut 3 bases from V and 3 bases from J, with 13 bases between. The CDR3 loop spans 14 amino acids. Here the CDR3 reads CASSGTVGGYEQYF. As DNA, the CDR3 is TGTGCCAGCAGCGGGACAGTAGGGGGCTACGAGCAGTACTTC.

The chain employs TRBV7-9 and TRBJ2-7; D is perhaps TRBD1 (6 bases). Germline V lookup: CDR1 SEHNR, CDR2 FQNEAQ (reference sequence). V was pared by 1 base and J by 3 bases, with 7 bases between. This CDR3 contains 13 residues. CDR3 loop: CASSLEDSYEQYF. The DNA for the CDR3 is TGTGCCAGCAGCTTAGAGGACAGCTACGAGCAGTACTTC.

CDR3: CASSQDPLAGTDTQYF. For the CDR3, the DNA is TGCGCCAGCAGCCAAGATCCACTAGCAGGCACAGATACGCAGTATTTT. The chain joins TRBV4-1 to TRBJ2-3, with D possibly TRBD2 on 6 matching bases. The length of the CDR3 is 16 residues. Germline V lookup: CDR1 MGHRA, CDR2 YSYEKL. V lost 0 bases, J lost 1 base, and 11 bases lay in between.

CDR3 nucleotide sequence: TGTGCCAGCAGCTTAGGCCTCCGCGACACAGATACGCAGTATTTT. Protein: CASSLGLRDTDTQYF. The chain links TRBV13 to TRBJ2-3, with unresolved D. Germline-derived CDR1 and CDR2 are PRHDT and FYEKMQ (reference sequence). V was shortened by 0 bases and J by 2 bases, with 9 bases between the two germline ends. This CDR3 has 15 residues.